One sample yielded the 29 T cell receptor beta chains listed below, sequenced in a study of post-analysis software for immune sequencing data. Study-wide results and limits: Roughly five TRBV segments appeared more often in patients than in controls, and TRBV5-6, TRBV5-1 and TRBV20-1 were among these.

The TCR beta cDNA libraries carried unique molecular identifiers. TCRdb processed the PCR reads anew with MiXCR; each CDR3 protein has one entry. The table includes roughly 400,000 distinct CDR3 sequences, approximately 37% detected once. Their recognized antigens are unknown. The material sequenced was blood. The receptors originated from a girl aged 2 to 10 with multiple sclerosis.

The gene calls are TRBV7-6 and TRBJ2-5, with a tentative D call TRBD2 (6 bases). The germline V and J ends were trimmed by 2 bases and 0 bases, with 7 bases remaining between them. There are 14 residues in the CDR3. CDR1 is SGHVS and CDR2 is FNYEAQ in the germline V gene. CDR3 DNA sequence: TGTGCCAGCAGCTTACGGGGGAACCAAGAGACCCAGTACTTC. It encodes CASSLRGNQETQYF.

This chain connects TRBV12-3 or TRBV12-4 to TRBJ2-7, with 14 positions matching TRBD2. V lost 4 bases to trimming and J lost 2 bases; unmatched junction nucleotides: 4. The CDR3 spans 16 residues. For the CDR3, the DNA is TGTGCCAGCAGTTCCTCGGGACTAGCGGGAGCCTACGAGCAGTACTTC. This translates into CASSSSGLAGAYEQYF.

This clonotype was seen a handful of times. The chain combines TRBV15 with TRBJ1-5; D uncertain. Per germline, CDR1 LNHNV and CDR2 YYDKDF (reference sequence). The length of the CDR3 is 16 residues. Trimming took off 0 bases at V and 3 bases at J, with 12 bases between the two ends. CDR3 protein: CATSRDRSLPNQPQHF. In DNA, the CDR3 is TGTGCCACCAGCAGAGATCGGAGCCTGCCCAATCAGCCCCAGCATTTT.

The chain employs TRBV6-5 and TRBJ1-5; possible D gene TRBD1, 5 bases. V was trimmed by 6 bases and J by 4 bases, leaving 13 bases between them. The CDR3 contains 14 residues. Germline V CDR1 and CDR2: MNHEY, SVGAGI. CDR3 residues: CASSQTALNQPQHF. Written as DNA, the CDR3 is TGTGCCAGCAGCCAGACAGCGTTAAATCAGCCCCAGCATTTT.

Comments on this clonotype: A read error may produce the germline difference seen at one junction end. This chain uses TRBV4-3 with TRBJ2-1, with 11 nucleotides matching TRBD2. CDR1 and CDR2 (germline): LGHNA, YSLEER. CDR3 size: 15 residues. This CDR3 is CAGSQGLAGGGEQFF. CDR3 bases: TGCGCCGGCAGCCAAGGACTAGCGGGCGGTGGTGAGCAGTTCTTC.

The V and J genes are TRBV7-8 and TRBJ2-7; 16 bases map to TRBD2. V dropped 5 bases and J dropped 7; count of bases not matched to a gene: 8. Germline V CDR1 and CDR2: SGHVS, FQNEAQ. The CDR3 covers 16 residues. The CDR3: CASSQAGLAGGFEQYF. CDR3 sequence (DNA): TGTGCCAGCAGCCAGGCGGGACTAGCGGGAGGGTTTGAGCAGTACTTC.

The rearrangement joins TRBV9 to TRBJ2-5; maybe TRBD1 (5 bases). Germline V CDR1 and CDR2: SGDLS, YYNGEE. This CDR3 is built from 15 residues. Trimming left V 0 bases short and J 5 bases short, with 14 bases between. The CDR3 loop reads CASSVELGARETQYF. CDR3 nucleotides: TGTGCCAGCAGCGTAGAGCTAGGGGCGCGGGAGACCCAGTACTTC.

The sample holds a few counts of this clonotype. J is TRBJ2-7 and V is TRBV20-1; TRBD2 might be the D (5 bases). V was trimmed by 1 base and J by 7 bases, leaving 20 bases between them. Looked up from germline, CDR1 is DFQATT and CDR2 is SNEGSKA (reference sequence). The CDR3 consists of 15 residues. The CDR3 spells CSARVAEADTLEQYF. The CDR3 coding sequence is TGCAGTGCTAGAGTGGCGGAGGCCGATACTCTGGAGCAGTACTTC.

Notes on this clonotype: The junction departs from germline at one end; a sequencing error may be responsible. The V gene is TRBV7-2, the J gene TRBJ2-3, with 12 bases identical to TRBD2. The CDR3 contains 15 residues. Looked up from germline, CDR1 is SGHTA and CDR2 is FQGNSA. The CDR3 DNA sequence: TGTGCCAACAGCCCCCGACTAGCGGGAGCAGATACGCAGTATTTT. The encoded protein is CANSPRLAGADTQYF.

CDR3 nucleotide sequence: TGTGCCAGCAGCTTGAATCCCCCAGATACGCAGTATTTT. This encodes CASSLNPPDTQYF. This chain links TRBV5-5 with TRBJ2-3; no firm D call. Germline-derived CDR1 and CDR2 are SGHKS and YYEKEE (reference sequence). This CDR3 has 13 residues. V was clipped by 1 base and J by 4 bases, with 7 bases between them.

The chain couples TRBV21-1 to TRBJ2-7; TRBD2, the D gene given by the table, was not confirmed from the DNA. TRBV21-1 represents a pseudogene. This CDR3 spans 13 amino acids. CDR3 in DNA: TGTGCCAGCGGAGGGACAGGGGCCCACGAGCAGTACTTC. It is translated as CASGGTGAHEQYF.

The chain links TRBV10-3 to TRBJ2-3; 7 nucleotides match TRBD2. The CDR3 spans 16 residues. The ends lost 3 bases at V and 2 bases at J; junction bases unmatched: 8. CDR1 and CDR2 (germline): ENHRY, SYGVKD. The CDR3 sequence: CAISDPGAGNTDTQYF. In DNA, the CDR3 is TGTGCCATCAGTGACCCCGGAGCGGGGAACACAGATACGCAGTATTTT.

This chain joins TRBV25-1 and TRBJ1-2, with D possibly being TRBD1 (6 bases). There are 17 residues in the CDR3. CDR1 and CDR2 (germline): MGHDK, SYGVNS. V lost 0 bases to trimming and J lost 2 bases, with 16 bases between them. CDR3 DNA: TGTGCCAGCAGTGAATATGGGACGGGGGCGGAAAACTATGGCTACACCTTC. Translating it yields CASSEYGTGAENYGYTF.

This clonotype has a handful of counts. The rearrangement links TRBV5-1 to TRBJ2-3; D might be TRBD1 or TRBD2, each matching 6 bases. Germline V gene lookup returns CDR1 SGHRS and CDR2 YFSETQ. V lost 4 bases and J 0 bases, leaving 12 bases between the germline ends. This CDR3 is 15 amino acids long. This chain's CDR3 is CASSAGGTSTDTQYF. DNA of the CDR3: TGCGCCAGCAGCGCGGGCGGGACAAGCACAGATACGCAGTATTTT.

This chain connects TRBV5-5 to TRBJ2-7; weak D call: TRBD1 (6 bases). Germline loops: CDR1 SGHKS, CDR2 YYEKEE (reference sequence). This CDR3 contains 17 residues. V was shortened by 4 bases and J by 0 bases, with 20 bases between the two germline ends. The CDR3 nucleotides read TGTGCCAGCAGCAAGATTATGATGACAGGCAACTCCTACGAGCAGTACTTC. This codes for CASSKIMMTGNSYEQYF.

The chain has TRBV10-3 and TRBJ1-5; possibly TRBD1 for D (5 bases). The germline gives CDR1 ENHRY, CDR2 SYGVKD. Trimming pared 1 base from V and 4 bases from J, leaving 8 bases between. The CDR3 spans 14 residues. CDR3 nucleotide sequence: TGTGCCATCAGTGAGTGGGGCGGGAATCAGCCCCAGCATTTT. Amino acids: CAISEWGGNQPQHF.

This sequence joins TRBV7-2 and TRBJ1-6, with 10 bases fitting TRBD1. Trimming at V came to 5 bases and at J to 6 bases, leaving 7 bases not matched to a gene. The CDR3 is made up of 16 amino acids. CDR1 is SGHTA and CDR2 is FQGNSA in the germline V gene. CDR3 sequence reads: CASSQRQGASNSPLHF. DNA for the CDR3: TGTGCCAGCAGCCAAAGACAGGGGGCGAGTAATTCACCCCTCCACTTT.

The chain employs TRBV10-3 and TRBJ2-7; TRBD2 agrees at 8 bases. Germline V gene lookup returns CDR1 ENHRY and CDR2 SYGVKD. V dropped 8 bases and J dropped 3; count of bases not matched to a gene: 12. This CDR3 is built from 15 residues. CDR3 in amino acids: CAIGETSGSYYEQYF. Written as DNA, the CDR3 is TGTGCCATCGGGGAGACGAGCGGGAGCTACTACGAGCAGTACTTC.

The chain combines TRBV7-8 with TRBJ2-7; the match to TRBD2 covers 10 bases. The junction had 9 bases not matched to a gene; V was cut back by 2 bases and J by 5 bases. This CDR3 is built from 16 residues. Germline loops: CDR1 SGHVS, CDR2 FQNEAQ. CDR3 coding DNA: TGTGCCAGCAGCTTATGGATAGCGGGAGGTAACCACGAGCAGTACTTC. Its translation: CASSLWIAGGNHEQYF.

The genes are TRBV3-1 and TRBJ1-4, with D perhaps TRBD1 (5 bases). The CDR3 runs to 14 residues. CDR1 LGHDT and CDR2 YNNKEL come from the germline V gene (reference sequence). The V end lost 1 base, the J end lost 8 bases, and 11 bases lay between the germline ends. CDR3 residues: CASSQGQGREKLFF. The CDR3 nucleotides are TGTGCCAGCAGCCAAGGCCAGGGCCGCGAAAAACTGTTTTTT.

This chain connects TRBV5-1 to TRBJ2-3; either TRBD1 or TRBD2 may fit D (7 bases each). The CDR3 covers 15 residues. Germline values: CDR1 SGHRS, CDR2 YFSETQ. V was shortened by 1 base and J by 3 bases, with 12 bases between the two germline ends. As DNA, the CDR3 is TGCGCCAGCAGCTTGACAGGGGAGGGGACAGATACGCAGTATTTT. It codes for CASSLTGEGTDTQYF.

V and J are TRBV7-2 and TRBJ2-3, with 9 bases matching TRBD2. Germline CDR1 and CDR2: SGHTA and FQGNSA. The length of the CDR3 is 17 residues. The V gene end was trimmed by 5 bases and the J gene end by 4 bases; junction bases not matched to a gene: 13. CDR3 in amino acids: CASSMRRLAASADTQYF. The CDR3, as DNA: TGTGCCAGCAGCATGCGAAGACTAGCGGCTAGCGCAGATACGCAGTATTTT.

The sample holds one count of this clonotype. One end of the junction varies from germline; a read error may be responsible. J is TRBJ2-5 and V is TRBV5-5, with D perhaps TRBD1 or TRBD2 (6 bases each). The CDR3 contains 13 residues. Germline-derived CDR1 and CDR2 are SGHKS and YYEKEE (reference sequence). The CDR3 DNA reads TGTGCCAGCAGCCTATTGGGGGGCGAGACCCAGTACTTT. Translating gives CASSLLGGETQYF.

The CDR3 sequence is CATTERQGQPYEQYF. Written as DNA, the CDR3 is TGTGCCACCACCGAAAGACAGGGCCAACCCTACGAGCAGTACTTC. The chain carries TRBV24-1 and TRBJ2-7; 7 nucleotides line up with TRBD1. The CDR3 length is 15 residues. CDR1 KGHDR and CDR2 SFDVKD come from the germline V gene. Unmatched junction bases numbered 11, after V lost 8 bases and J lost 2 bases.

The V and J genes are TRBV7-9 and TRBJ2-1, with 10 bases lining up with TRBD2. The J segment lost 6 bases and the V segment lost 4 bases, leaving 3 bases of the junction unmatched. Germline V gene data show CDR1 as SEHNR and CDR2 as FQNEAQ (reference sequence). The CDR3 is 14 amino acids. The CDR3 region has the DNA TGTGCCAGCAGCTCAACTAGCGGGATCAATGAGCAGTTCTTC. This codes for CASSSTSGINEQFF. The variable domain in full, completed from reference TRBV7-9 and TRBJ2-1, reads DTGVSQNPRHKITKRGQNVTFRCDPISEHNRLYWYRQTLGQGPEFLTYFQNEAQLEKSRLLSDRFSAERPKGSFSTLEIQRTEQGDSAMYLCASSSTSGINEQFFGPGTRLTVL.

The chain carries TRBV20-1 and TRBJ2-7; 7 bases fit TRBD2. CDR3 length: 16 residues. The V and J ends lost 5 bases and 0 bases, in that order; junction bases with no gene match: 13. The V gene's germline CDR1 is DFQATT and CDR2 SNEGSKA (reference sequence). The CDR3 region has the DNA TGCAGTGCTCTCCCTCCGGGAGCGGGGAACTCCTACGAGCAGTACTTC. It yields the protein CSALPPGAGNSYEQYF.

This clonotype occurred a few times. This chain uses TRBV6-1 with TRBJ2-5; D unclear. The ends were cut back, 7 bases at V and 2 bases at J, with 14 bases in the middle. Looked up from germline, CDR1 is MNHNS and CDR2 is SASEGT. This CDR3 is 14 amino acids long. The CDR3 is CASMGSLAQETQYF. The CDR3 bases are TGTGCCAGCATGGGCAGCCTTGCGCAAGAGACCCAGTACTTC.

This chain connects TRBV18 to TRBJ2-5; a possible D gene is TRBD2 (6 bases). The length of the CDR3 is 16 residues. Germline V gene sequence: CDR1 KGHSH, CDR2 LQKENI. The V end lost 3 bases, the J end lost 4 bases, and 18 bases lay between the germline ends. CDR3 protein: CASSPAGLSGVETQYF. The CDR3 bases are TGTGCCAGCTCACCTGCGGGATTGTCAGGTGTAGAGACCCAGTACTTC. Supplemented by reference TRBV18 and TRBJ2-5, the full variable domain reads NAGVMQNPRHLVRRRGQEARLRCSPMKGHSHVYWYRQLPEEGLKFMVYLQKENIIDESGMPKERFSAEFPKEGPSILRIQQVVRGDSAAYFCASSPAGLSGVETQYFGPGTRLLVL.

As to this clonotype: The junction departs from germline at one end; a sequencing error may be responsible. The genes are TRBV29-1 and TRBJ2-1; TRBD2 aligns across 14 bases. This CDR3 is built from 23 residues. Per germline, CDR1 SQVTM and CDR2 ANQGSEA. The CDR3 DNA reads TGCAGCGTCAAGGGACTAGCGGGAGTACAGCCCAGGGAGAGGACAAGCTCCTACAATAAGCAGTTCTTC. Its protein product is CSVKGLAGVQPRERTSSYNKQFF.